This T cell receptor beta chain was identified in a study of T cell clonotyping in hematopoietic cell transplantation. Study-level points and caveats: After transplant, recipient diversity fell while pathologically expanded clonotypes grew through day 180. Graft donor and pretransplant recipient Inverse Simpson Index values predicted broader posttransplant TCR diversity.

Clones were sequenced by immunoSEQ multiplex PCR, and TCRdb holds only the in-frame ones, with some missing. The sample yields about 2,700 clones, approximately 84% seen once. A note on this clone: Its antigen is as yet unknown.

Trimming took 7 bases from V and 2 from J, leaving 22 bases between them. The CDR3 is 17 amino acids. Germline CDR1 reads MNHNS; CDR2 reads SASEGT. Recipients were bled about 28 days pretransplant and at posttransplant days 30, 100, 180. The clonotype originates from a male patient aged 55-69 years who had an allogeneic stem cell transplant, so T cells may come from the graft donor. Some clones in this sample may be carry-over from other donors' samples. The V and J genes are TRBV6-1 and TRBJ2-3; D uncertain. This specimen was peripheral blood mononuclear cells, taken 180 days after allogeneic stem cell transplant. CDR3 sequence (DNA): TGTGCCAGCAACGAAGCCGAGGAAACTTATTCCACAGATACGCAGTATTTT. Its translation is CASNEAEETYSTDTQYF.